These 30 T cell receptor beta chains originate from one sample sequenced in a study of cytomegalovirus exposure and HLA in healthy donors (TCRdb year 2017). Libraries were built with the immunoSEQ multiplex PCR assay. The multiplex PCR relied on a mix of 60 forward primers for TCR Vbeta segments and 13 reverse primers for TCR Jbeta segments. As stored in TCRdb, this immuneACCESS dataset retains in-frame rearrangements with V and J assigned. A fraction of the clones does not appear; measured against another copy, unresolved V genes explain less than half of the discrepancy, and the remainder lacks a known reason. This sample comprises about 150,000 clones, over 60% of them detected only once. Under 2.5% of the sample goes to the ten largest clones. Specimen: PBMCs. The receptor source for this set is a man under 40 in good health and CMV-seronegative.

The chain couples TRBV6-5 to TRBJ2-7; 9 nucleotides match TRBD1. Germline CDR1 MNHEY, CDR2 SVGAGI. The CDR3 contains 15 residues. Trimming at V came to 6 bases and at J to 3 bases, leaving 9 bases not matched to a gene. CDR3 DNA: TGTGCCAGCAGAGACGGGACAGGGACTTACTACGAGCAGTACTTC. Translation gives CASRDGTGTYYEQYF.

The chain uses TRBV7-9 and TRBJ2-2; possibly TRBD1 for D (5 bases). The CDR3 is 16 residues long. V was trimmed by 5 bases and J by 3 bases, leaving 16 bases between them. In germline, CDR1 is SEHNR, CDR2 FQNEAQ (reference sequence). Here the CDR3 DNA reads TGTGCCAGCAGCGGGTCAGGGTGGTTGGACACCGGGGAGCTGTTTTTT. Amino acid sequence: CASSGSGWLDTGELFF.

The rearrangement uses TRBV4-1 and TRBJ2-5, with 9 bases aligning to TRBD1. The CDR3 totals 16 residues. Germline-derived CDR1 and CDR2 are MGHRA and YSYEKL. With 4 bases clipped from V and 0 bases from J, the junction kept 6 bases outside the gene matches. In DNA form, the CDR3 reads TGCGCCAGCAGCCCGACAGGGACAGGGTACCAAGAGACCCAGTACTTC. This sequence encodes CASSPTGTGYQETQYF.

CDR3 in DNA: TGTGCCAGCAGCGCCCCGGCGGCCAGGGACACTGAAGCTTTCTTT. Translation gives CASSAPAARDTEAFF. The J gene is TRBJ1-1, the V gene TRBV7-9, with a tentative D call TRBD1 (5 bases). The CDR3 length is 15 residues. Germline lookup yields CDR1 SEHNR and CDR2 FQNEAQ (reference sequence). V dropped 5 bases and J dropped 3 bases, with 16 bases sitting between them.

This chain links TRBV9 with TRBJ2-3; 9 bases match TRBD1. Germline trimming cut 4 bases from V and 0 bases from J; bases unmatched to any gene: 15. Germline V gives CDR1 SGDLS, CDR2 YYNGEE. CDR3 length equals 19 residues. The CDR3 reads CASSRDWALGTGSTDTQYF. The DNA for the CDR3 is TGTGCCAGCAGCAGAGATTGGGCCCTGGGGACAGGGAGCACAGATACGCAGTATTTT.

This chain uses TRBV4-2 with TRBJ1-1, with D unresolved. Looked up from germline, CDR1 is LGHNA and CDR2 is YNFKEQ. This CDR3 has 15 amino acids. V lost 1 base to trimming and J lost 5 bases, with 14 bases between them. The CDR3 region is CASSQVLGRGTEAFF. The CDR3 nucleotides are TGTGCCAGCAGCCAAGTCTTAGGGCGCGGGACTGAAGCTTTCTTT.

The rearrangement uses TRBV4-1 and TRBJ2-1; TRBD2 agrees at 7 bases. Per the germline V gene, CDR1 is MGHRA and CDR2 is YSYEKL. This CDR3 has 16 residues. With V trimmed by 1 base and J by 2 bases, 5 bases remained unmatched. The CDR3 coding sequence is TGCGCCAGCAGCCAAGTGGCTAGCGGTACCTACAATGAGCAGTTCTTC. Residues: CASSQVASGTYNEQFF.

The CDR3 spells CATSGMLDSPLFF. As DNA, the CDR3 is TGTGCCACCAGCGGGATGCTGGACAGCCCACTGTTTTTT. The chain links TRBV15 to TRBJ1-4, with D possibly TRBD1 on 6 matching bases. V dropped 5 bases and J dropped 13 bases, with 17 bases sitting between them. In germline, CDR1 is LNHNV, CDR2 YYDKDF (reference sequence). The CDR3 length is 13 residues.

The sample holds a few counts of this clone. V is TRBV4-1 and J is TRBJ2-7; 8 bases are a match to TRBD2. The V segment lost 1 base and the J segment 2 bases; nucleotides outside the gene matches: 4. The germline gives CDR1 MGHRA, CDR2 YSYEKL. This CDR3 is 15 amino acids long. This CDR3 is CASSQGERETYEQYF. As DNA, the CDR3 is TGCGCCAGCAGCCAAGGCGAGCGGGAGACCTACGAGCAGTACTTC.

This sequence joins TRBV9 and TRBJ1-3; D uncertain. V dropped 2 bases and J dropped 1 base, with 7 bases sitting between them. This CDR3 has 14 amino acids. From germline, CDR1 is SGDLS and CDR2 YYNGEE. The chain's CDR3 is CASSVEASGNTIYF. For the CDR3, the DNA is TGTGCCAGCAGCGTCGAGGCATCTGGAAACACCATATATTTT.

The rearrangement joins TRBV7-9 to TRBJ2-7, with D maybe TRBD2 (5 bases). Looked up from germline, CDR1 is SEHNR and CDR2 is FQNEAQ (reference sequence). Trimming shortened V by 7 bases and J by 7 bases, and 11 bases separated the two germline ends. The CDR3 has 11 amino acids. The chain's CDR3 is CASTKGGEQYF. CDR3 sequence (DNA): TGTGCCAGCACCAAGGGCGGGGAGCAGTACTTC.

The CDR3 is CAWRAGSGGYTF. CDR3 coding DNA: TGTGCCTGGAGAGCCGGGTCGGGTGGCTACACCTTC. This sequence joins TRBV30 and TRBJ1-2; no definite D call. Germline V gene lookup returns CDR1 GTSNPN and CDR2 SVGIG (reference sequence). V lost 3 bases, J lost 7 bases, and 12 bases lay in between. The CDR3 contains 12 residues.

This clone has just a few counts. The chain uses TRBV7-2 and TRBJ2-1, with D maybe TRBD2 (5 bases). The CDR3 loop spans 16 amino acids. Per the germline V gene, CDR1 is SGHTA and CDR2 is FQGNSA. The V end was cut by 1 base, the J end by 3 bases, with 13 bases between. CDR3 loop: CASSLEPAVYYNEQFF. CDR3 sequence (DNA): TGTGCCAGCAGCTTAGAACCAGCGGTCTACTACAATGAGCAGTTCTTC.

The chain is built from TRBV19 and TRBJ2-3; D might be TRBD1 (6 bases). The ends were cut back, 3 bases at V and 6 bases at J, with 13 bases in the middle. The CDR3 length is 14 residues. Germline assignment: CDR1 LNHDA and CDR2 SQIVND (reference sequence). The CDR3 is CASSITRGADTQYF. CDR3 nucleotide sequence: TGTGCCAGTAGTATTACCAGGGGAGCCGATACGCAGTATTTT.

The chain recombines TRBV28 with TRBJ2-5; D perhaps matches TRBD1 (6 bases). CDR1 and CDR2 from the germline V gene are MDHEN and SYDVKM. V lost 6 bases and J lost 5, with 16 bases in between. This CDR3 spans 14 amino acids. CDR3 DNA sequence: TGTGCCAGCAGGCCGCAGGGAAGGGGGGAGACCCAGTACTTC. Translating gives CASRPQGRGETQYF.

CDR3 DNA sequence: TGTGCCAGCAGCGCGGGCGGGTCAGATACGCAGTATTTT. This encodes CASSAGGSDTQYF. V is TRBV7-3 and J is TRBJ2-3; possibly TRBD2 for D (5 bases). Germline-derived CDR1 and CDR2 are SGHTA and FQGTGA. The CDR3 is made up of 13 amino acids. The V and J ends lost 5 bases and 4 bases respectively, with 10 bases between them.

The rearrangement links TRBV10-3 to TRBJ1-2; 11 bases align to TRBD1. The trim removed 4 bases at V and 3 bases at J, leaving 4 bases unmatched. Germline values: CDR1 ENHRY, CDR2 SYGVKD. The CDR3 sequence is 15 residues long. CDR3 sequence: CAISAGDRGYYGYTF. DNA of the CDR3: TGTGCCATCAGTGCCGGGGACAGGGGGTACTATGGCTACACCTTC.

This chain connects TRBV11-2 to TRBJ1-2, with 7 bases identical to TRBD1. Germline V lookup: CDR1 SGHAT, CDR2 FQNNGV. V shed 5 bases, J shed 6 bases, and the junction held 6 bases outside the gene matches. This CDR3 spans 13 amino acids. CDR3 in amino acids: CASSLNDRDGYTF. The CDR3 coding sequence is TGTGCCAGCAGCCTGAACGACAGGGATGGCTACACCTTC.

The chain links TRBV5-4 to TRBJ2-6; no clear D gene. CDR1 SGHNT and CDR2 YYREEE come from the germline V gene (reference sequence). The CDR3 consists of 15 residues. V was clipped by 0 bases and J by 1 base, with 5 bases between them. The DNA for the CDR3 is TGTGCCAGCAGCTTGGAAACTTCTGGGGCCAACGTCCTGACTTTC. Translated, it gives CASSLETSGANVLTF.

The chain has TRBV23-1 and TRBJ2-7; D is possibly TRBD1 (5 bases). TRBV23-1 is an open reading frame whose function is uncertain. This CDR3 has 13 amino acids. V shed 8 bases and J shed 1 base, with 12 bases lying between them. The CDR3 region is CASAGHNSYEQYF. The CDR3 DNA reads TGCGCCAGCGCAGGACATAATTCCTACGAGCAGTACTTC.

On this clone: A junction boundary mismatches the germline segment, possibly from a read error. The V call is TRBV7-9, the J call TRBJ2-7, with D hard to call. The germline gives CDR1 SEHNR, CDR2 FQNEAQ (reference sequence). This CDR3 spans 12 amino acids. The CDR3: CSSSFSRYEQYF. In DNA, the CDR3 is TGTTCCAGCAGCTTTTCACGGTACGAGCAGTACTTC.

This clone was picked up one time. This chain connects TRBV11-2 to TRBJ2-7; 11 bases are shared with TRBD2. The germline V gene has CDR1 SGHAT and CDR2 FQNNGV. V dropped 0 bases and J dropped 7; count of bases not matched to a gene: 5. The CDR3 totals 15 residues. CDR3 sequence reads: CASSLELAGGHEQYF. The DNA of the CDR3 is TGTGCCAGCAGCTTAGAGCTAGCGGGAGGTCATGAGCAGTACTTC.

This clone appeared a few times. The V and J genes are TRBV30 and TRBJ1-5; D gene ambiguous. The CDR3 sequence is 13 residues long. Germline loops: CDR1 GTSNPN, CDR2 SVGIG (reference sequence). The CDR3 DNA reads as TGTGCTGGTGCGGTTGGAAGCAATCAGCCCCAGCATTTT. Translating it yields CAGAVGSNQPQHF.

Comments on this clone: One end of the junction fails to match germline, which may point to a read error. The CDR3 protein is CASSPLAGAKQGKIETQYF. The CDR3 DNA sequence: TGTGCTAGCAGCCCTCTTGCGGGGGCCAAACAGGGAAAGATAGAGACCCAGTACTTC. The gene calls are TRBV7-7 and TRBJ2-5; TRBD2 is a possible D gene (7 bases). In germline, CDR1 is SSHAT, CDR2 FNYEAQ (reference sequence). The CDR3 runs to 19 residues.

A note on this clone: The junction and the germline gene differ at one end; a read error may be behind it. The chain links TRBV6-1 to TRBJ2-7; TRBD2 aligns across 9 bases. The CDR3 loop spans 15 amino acids. Germline V gives CDR1 MNHNS, CDR2 SASEGT. The CDR3 DNA reads as TGTGCCAGCAGTGTTATGCGGGAGGGCCCCTACGGGCAGTACTTC. Protein sequence: CASSVMREGPYGQYF.

The chain uses TRBV5-1 and TRBJ2-7, with 7 bases lining up with TRBD1. CDR3 length equals 15 residues. Trimming took 4 bases from V and 0 from J; bases not matched to a gene: 7. CDR1 is SGHRS and CDR2 is YFSETQ in the germline V gene. The CDR3 reads CASSPATGSSYEQYF. The CDR3 DNA reads as TGCGCCAGCAGCCCGGCGACAGGGAGCTCCTACGAGCAGTACTTC.

This clone was seen a handful of times. The chain links TRBV7-6 to TRBJ2-7, with D unresolved. Germline-derived CDR1 and CDR2 are SGHVS and FNYEAQ. The CDR3 totals 14 residues. V was pared by 1 base and J by 0 bases, with 7 bases between. The CDR3 DNA sequence: TGTGCCAGCAGCTTAGATCCTATCTCCTACGAGCAGTACTTC. It yields the protein CASSLDPISYEQYF.

To note about this clone: This same CDR3 is encoded by further DNA sequences in the sample. J is TRBJ2-1 and V is TRBV9; 9 positions match TRBD1. CDR1 SGDLS and CDR2 YYNGEE come from the germline V gene. V lost 5 bases and J lost 8; bases outside the gene matches: 5. CDR3 length equals 13 residues. The CDR3: CASRGQGGDEQFF. CDR3 sequence (DNA): TGTGCCAGCAGGGGACAGGGAGGGGATGAGCAGTTCTTC.

CDR3: CASVGAGPDYGYTF. The CDR3 DNA reads as TGTGCCAGCGTGGGGGCCGGCCCGGACTATGGCTACACCTTC. The genes are TRBV11-3 and TRBJ1-2, with D possibly being TRBD1 (6 bases). Deletions cut 8 bases from V and 3 bases from J, with 16 bases between. Germline V CDR1 and CDR2: SGHNT, YENEEA. The CDR3 length is 14 residues.

J is TRBJ1-5 and V is TRBV19; TRBD1 matches 8 bases. The V gene end was trimmed by 3 bases and the J gene end by 3 bases; junction bases not matched to a gene: 7. The germline V gene has CDR1 LNHDA and CDR2 SQIVND (reference sequence). The CDR3 is made up of 16 amino acids. CDR3 DNA sequence: TGTGCCAGTAGTATTCGACAGGGGACTTACAATCAGCCCCAGCATTTT. Protein: CASSIRQGTYNQPQHF.